This T cell receptor beta chain was documented in a study of radiotherapy plus CTLA-4 blockade in lung cancer. Study information: Objective responses were observed in 15% to 20% of patients, and disease control was achieved by about 30%. Findings and limits, study-wide: Some TCR clones had been derived from tumors. These clones expanded in peripheral blood after radiotherapy plus ipilimumab.

Generated by immunoSEQ multiplex PCR, the TCRdb table keeps only in-frame clones and is missing some. The table has 75,000 to 95,000 clones, roughly four fifths seen once. CDR3 length: 15 residues. The germline V gene has CDR1 MNHEY and CDR2 SVGAGI. Between the trimmed V and J ends, which lost 0 bases and 9 bases, there was a span of 15 bases. For this clone: Antigen unknown.

Lung cancer patients with chemo-refractory metastatic non-small-cell disease were given focal radiation plus CTLA-4 blockade with ipilimumab. The receptor comes from a human donor with non-small cell lung cancer that progressed on radiotherapy plus ipilimumab. The sequences come from peripheral blood, collected from a patient treated with radiotherapy plus ipilimumab. The chain carries TRBV6-5 and TRBJ1-5; D is uncertain. CDR3 amino acids: CASSYSAQSRGPQHF. DNA for the CDR3: TGTGCCAGCAGTTACTCGGCGCAGAGCCGGGGGCCCCAGCATTTT.